These T cell receptor beta chains were read from a single sample in a study of OX40 agonist ivuxolimab in advanced cancers. Profiling relied on immunoSEQ multiplex PCR, and the TCRdb table lists in-frame clones only, not all of them. The table shows approximately 84,000 clones, with 86% occurring only once. The specimen was CD4+ or CD8+ T cells sorted from blood, collected in a trial of the OX40 agonist ivuxolimab. These receptors were taken from an adult with an advanced solid tumor such as melanoma, head and neck, liver or kidney cancer. Each CDR3 is given without its conserved first and last residue. Clone size is shown for a subset of rows, as once, few, many or a class of expanded clone.

clone size: NA; V gene: TRBV7-9; CDR3 protein: ASSLWEWEGWEKLF
clone size: NA; V gene: TRBV5-1; CDR3 protein: ASSLGDYEQY
clone size: few; V gene: TRBV6-5; CDR3 protein: ASTPAQGYGYT
clone size: NA; V gene: TRBV6-1; CDR3 protein: ASGQGAREKLF
clone size: NA; V gene: TRBV10-1; CDR3 protein: ASTLRKRGGERNNEQF
clone size: NA; V gene: TRBV18; CDR3 protein: ASSPHSQETQY
clone size: NA; V gene: TRBV27; CDR3 protein: ASGAGLAGLTGSEQY
clone size: NA; V gene: TRBV10-2; CDR3 protein: ASSEGHRPGGYT
clone size: NA; V gene: TRBV11-1; CDR3 protein: ASSWDRYNEQF
clone size: NA; V gene: TRBV28; CDR3 protein: ASRQIYSNQPQH
clone size: NA; V gene: TRBV12-5; CDR3 protein: ASGLGYPGGGGYGYT
clone size: NA; V gene: TRBV6-5; CDR3 protein: ASRGLAASTDTQY
clone size: NA; V gene: TRBV4-3; CDR3 protein: ASSPEGGGLWNEQF
clone size: NA; V gene: TRBV21-1; CDR3 protein: ASSGLKSNQPQH
clone size: once; V gene: TRBV5-1; CDR3 protein: ASSGGLGQPQH
clone size: NA; V gene: TRBV28; CDR3 protein: ASSPVGLQETQY
clone size: few; V gene: TRBV7-3; CDR3 protein: ASSSGQGRAF
clone size: NA; V gene: TRBV12-5; CDR3 protein: ASGAGQGATDEAF
clone size: NA; V gene: TRBV27; CDR3 protein: ASSPASRVGTQY
clone size: few; V gene: TRBV7-6; CDR3 protein: ASSLDGQGLQPQH
clone size: NA; V gene: TRBV18; CDR3 protein: ASSPLGLDYGYT
clone size: NA; V gene: TRBV6-5; CDR3 protein: ASSYSGYYEQY
clone size: NA; V gene: TRBV11-1; CDR3 protein: ASSFGGTAAIEAF
clone size: NA; V gene: TRBV7-9; CDR3 protein: ASSFRGLGYEQY
clone size: NA; V gene: TRBV5-3; CDR3 protein: ARSLPQGLGMNTEAF
clone size: NA; V gene: TRBV7-2; CDR3 protein: ASSLLGTGFYGTNEKLF
clone size: NA; V gene: TRBV6-5; CDR3 protein: ASSFRDRNEKLF
clone size: NA; V gene: TRBV6-5; CDR3 protein: ASSPRRWEQF
clone size: NA; V gene: TRBV18; CDR3 protein: ASSPRGNGEKLF
clone size: medium-sized; V gene: TRBV5-1; CDR3 protein: ASSLGGRGDTEAF
clone size: NA; V gene: TRBV29-1; CDR3 protein: SVEGQGSKNIQY
clone size: NA; V gene: TRBV5-4; CDR3 protein: ASSLDRGQGGELF
clone size: once; V gene: TRBV7-2; CDR3 protein: ASSLAPASGRANEQF
clone size: NA; V gene: TRBV10-1; CDR3 protein: AGHSSYNEQF
clone size: NA; V gene: TRBV28; CDR3 protein: ASTSFGLGSNSPLH
clone size: NA; V gene: TRBV9; CDR3 protein: ASSVQGASGETQY
clone size: NA; V gene: TRBV5-1; CDR3 protein: ASSWRGGGDEQF
clone size: NA; V gene: TRBV4-3; CDR3 protein: ASSAGTSGGQETQY
clone size: NA; V gene: TRBV6-6; CDR3 protein: ASSFGTPQETQY
clone size: NA; V gene: TRBV6-5; CDR3 protein: ASSYSQGALGYT
clone size: NA; V gene: TRBV6-5; CDR3 protein: ASSRRPGLNEKLF
clone size: NA; V gene: TRBV27; CDR3 protein: ASSLSGAGDIQY
clone size: NA; V gene: TRBV19; CDR3 protein: ASRPGGRFEAF
clone size: NA; V gene: TRBV6-6; CDR3 protein: ASQGGNSNQPQH
clone size: NA; V gene: TRBV10-3; CDR3 protein: AISESSGNTGELF